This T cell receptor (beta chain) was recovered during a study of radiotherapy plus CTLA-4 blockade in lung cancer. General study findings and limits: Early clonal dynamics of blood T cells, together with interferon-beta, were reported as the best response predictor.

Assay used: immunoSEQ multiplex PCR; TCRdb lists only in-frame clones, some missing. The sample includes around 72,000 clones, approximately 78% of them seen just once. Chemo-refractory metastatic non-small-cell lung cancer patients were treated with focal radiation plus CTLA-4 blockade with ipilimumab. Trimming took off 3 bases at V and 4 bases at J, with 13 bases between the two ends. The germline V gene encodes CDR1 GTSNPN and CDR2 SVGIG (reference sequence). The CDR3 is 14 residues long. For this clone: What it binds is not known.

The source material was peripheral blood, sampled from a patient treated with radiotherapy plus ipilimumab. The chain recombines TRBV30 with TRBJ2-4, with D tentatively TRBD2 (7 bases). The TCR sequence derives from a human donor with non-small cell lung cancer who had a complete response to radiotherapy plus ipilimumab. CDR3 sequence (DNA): TGTGCCTGGAGCCTAGGGGGGGGAAAAAACATTCAGTACTTC. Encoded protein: CAWSLGGGKNIQYF.